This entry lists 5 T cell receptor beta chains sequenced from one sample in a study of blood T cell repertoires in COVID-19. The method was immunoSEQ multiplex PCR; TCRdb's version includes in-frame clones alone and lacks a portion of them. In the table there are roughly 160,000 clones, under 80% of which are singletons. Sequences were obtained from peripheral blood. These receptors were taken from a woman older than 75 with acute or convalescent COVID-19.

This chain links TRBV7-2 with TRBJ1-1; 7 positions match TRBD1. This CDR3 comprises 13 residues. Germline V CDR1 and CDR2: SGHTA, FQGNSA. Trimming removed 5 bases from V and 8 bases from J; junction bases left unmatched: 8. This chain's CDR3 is CASSLGQEGEAFF. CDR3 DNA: TGTGCCAGCAGCCTTGGACAGGAGGGCGAAGCTTTCTTT.

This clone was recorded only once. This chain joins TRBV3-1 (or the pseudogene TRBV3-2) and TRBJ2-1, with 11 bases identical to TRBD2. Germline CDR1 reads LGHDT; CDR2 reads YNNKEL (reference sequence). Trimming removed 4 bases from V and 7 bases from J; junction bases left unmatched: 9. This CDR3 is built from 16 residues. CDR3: CASSPREASGRNEQFF. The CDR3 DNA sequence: TGTGCCAGCAGCCCCCGGGAGGCTAGCGGGAGGAATGAGCAGTTCTTC.

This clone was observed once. CDR3 protein: CASSTTSGPLEQYF. CDR3 bases: TGTGCCAGCAGCACGACTAGCGGCCCCCTAGAGCAGTACTTC. The chain recombines TRBV11-2 with TRBJ2-7; 9 bases are a match to TRBD2. The V gene's germline CDR1 is SGHAT and CDR2 FQNNGV. The CDR3 spans 14 residues. V was clipped by 5 bases and J by 7 bases; unmatched bases: 9.

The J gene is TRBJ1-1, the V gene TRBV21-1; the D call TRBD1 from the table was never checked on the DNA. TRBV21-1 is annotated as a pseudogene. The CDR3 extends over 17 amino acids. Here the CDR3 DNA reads TGTGCCAGCAGCAAATGCTGCAGACAGGCCCAGGAGACTGAAGCTTTCTTT. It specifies CASSKCCRQAQETEAFF.

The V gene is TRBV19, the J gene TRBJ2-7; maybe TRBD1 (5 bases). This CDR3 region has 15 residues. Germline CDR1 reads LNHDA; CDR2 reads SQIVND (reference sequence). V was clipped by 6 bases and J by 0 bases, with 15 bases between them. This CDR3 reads CASSRDSYSSYEQYF. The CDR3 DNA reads TGTGCCAGTAGCCGAGACAGCTACTCCTCCTACGAGCAGTACTTC.